This T cell receptor beta chain was identified during a study of T cell repertoires in ileal Crohn's disease. Trimming took 6 bases from V and 2 from J, leaving 16 bases between them. The germline gives CDR1 SQVTM, CDR2 ANQGSEA. The length of the CDR3 is 14 residues. Study-level findings and limits: Clonal expansions were more frequent in active smokers than non-smokers at surgery. Sorted CD8 T cells held more high-frequency clones than CD4.

TCRB immunosequencing input was five hundred nanograms of biopsy DNA per sample. Generated by immunoSEQ multiplex PCR, the TCRdb table keeps only in-frame clones and is missing some. The data contain approximately 13,000 clones, approximately 63% of them singletons. On this clone: What it recognizes is unknown.

Input material: ileal tissue. This receptor was taken from an adult with Crohn's disease. V usage is TRBV29-1 and J usage is TRBJ1-1, with D maybe TRBD1 (6 bases). The CDR3 DNA sequence: TGCAGCGTGGCAGGGGTTAACGGTAACACTGAAGCTTTCTTT. Translated, it gives CSVAGVNGNTEAFF.